Included here is one T cell receptor (beta chain) sequence, with context. Its target is unknown. This CDR3 has 14 residues. CDR1 MGHRA and CDR2 YSYEKL come from the germline V gene. V was clipped by 4 bases and J by 3 bases, with 11 bases between them. The record originates from a study of cytomegalovirus exposure and HLA in healthy donors. Whole-study findings and limits: Links to common viral pathogens appeared, in a later analysis, for several of the most significant clusters. Fewer N-insertions than the approximately 610-donor mean were reportedly shown by an Asian-associated ancestry cluster in a later analysis.

13 Jbeta primers and 60 Vbeta primers were used for the PCR. Sequencing was performed with immunoSEQ multiplex PCR; in TCRdb, only in-frame clones are kept and a portion is missing. The sample consists of under 150,000 clones, around 73% of them appearing once. The TCR was taken from a woman aged 25 to 39 in good health and CMV-seropositive. The chain has TRBV4-1 and TRBJ2-3; a weak D match, TRBD1 (5 bases). The source material was PBMCs. The chain's CDR3 is CASSRKTDTDTQYF. CDR3 bases: TGCGCCAGCAGCCGAAAGACAGATACAGATACGCAGTATTTT.